This T cell receptor beta chain was sequenced for a study of neurological immune-mediated disorders. MiXCR, applied by TCRdb to the 5' RACE reads, yields one record per CDR3 protein. Of tens of thousands of distinct CDR3 sequences in the sample, 4.5% are singletons; the top ten hold approximately 7%. The CDR3 extends over 14 amino acids. Per germline, CDR1 SGHVS and CDR2 FQNEAQ. V lost 1 base and J lost 4, with 10 bases in between. This clonotype has a handful of counts. The source is a man aged 25 to 40 with multiple sclerosis. Sequencing was carried out using PBMCs. This rearrangement joins TRBV7-8 to TRBJ1-1; D call uncertain. The CDR3 DNA reads TGTGCCAGCAGCTTAGTAGAAAGCCTCACTGAAGCTTTCTTT. Encoded protein: CASSLVESLTEAFF.